The T cell receptor (beta chain) under discussion was sequenced for a study of CD8 T cells in ankylosing spondylitis (dated by TCRdb to the late 2010s). With regard to the full study: The study profiled T cell receptor beta repertoires in healthy donors and ankylosing spondylitis patients to find disease-linked TCR variants. The full study cohort comprised 25 ankylosing spondylitis patients and 85 to 120 healthy donors. Samples of peripheral blood were taken, and for ankylosing spondylitis patients, synovial fluid was collected as well.

What the work shows at the level of the full study, not this receptor alone: Some motif variants were previously reported in synovial fluid and blood of reactive arthritis patients, suggesting common disease-initiation mechanisms. A TCR beta motif of 8 or 9 highly homologous amino acid variants appeared characteristic of blood from ankylosing spondylitis patients. In peripheral blood, the disease-linked clones were found at relatively low frequencies and had a CD8+ phenotype. The disease-linked clones were reported as significantly enriched in matched synovial fluid samples from ankylosing spondylitis patients.

Sequencing relied on an Illumina HiSeq 2500. TCR beta libraries were prepared by quantitative 5'-RACE with molecular barcodes. Regarding the original processing steps: Disease-linked TCR variants were identified with a new computational method built on a probabilistic model of VDJ rearrangement. Starting from the raw public reads, TCRdb applied fastp trimming at Q25, assembled clones with MiXCR and retained in-frame beta chains. Rows are combined by CDR3 protein, so each entry shows the most common genes and DNA. It is TCRdb's table, rather than the study itself, that gives the V and J calls and clone size. This sample has a few hundred thousand distinct CDR3 sequences in its table, and around 24% of those were observed once. The ten largest account for 15% to 20% of the sample. This clonotype was found many times. What this receptor recognizes is not known. Base qualities are not provided; no much larger clone lies one nucleotide away.

The TCR sequence derives from a male donor with ankylosing spondylitis. Sequenced input: blood, either unsorted or a sorted T cell fraction (not recorded which).

The CDR3 in this case is CSATLAGGGYNEQFF. The sequence in DNA is TGCAGTGCTACATTAGCGGGAGGAGGCTACAATGAGCAGTTCTTC. The chain is made from TRBV20-1 and TRBJ2-1; 10 middle bases align to TRBD2. Its CDR3 holds 15 amino acids, cysteine through phenylalanine. Only the CDR3 part of the read is kept: 45 bases, read in frame from the first base. CDR1 DFQATT and CDR2 SNEGSKA were looked up in the germline V gene (reference sequence). Here V drops 4 bases and J drops 3 bases, and the junction holds 6 bases not matched to any gene.